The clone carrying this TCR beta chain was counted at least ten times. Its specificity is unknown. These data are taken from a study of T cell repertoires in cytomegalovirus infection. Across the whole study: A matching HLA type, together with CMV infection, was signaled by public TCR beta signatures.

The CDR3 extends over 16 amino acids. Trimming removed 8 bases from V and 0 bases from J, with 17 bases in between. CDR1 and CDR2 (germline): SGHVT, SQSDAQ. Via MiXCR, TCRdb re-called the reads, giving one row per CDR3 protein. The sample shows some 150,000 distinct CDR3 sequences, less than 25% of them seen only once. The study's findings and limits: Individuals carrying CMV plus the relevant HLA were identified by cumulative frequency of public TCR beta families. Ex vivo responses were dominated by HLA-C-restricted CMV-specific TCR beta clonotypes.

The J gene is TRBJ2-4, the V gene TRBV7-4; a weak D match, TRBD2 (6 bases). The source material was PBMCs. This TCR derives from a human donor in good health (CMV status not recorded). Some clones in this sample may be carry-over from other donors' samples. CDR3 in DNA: TGTGCCAGCCTATGGGGACTGCAACTAGCCAAAAACATTCAGTACTTC. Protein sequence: CASLWGLQLAKNIQYF.